These 9 T cell receptor beta chains were all obtained from the same sample, sequenced in a study of cytomegalovirus exposure and HLA in healthy donors. Both 60 Vbeta primers and 13 Jbeta primers went into the PCR. Sequencing was performed with immunoSEQ multiplex PCR; in TCRdb, only in-frame clones are kept and a portion is missing. The sample lists 100,000 or so clones, around 74% occurring once. The sample taken for sequencing was PBMCs. These receptor sequences come from a man aged 35-49 years in good health and CMV-seronegative.

The CDR3 bases are TGTGCCAGCAGCCTGGGACTAGCGGGAGGGTACGAGCAGTACTTC. This gives the protein CASSLGLAGGYEQYF. J is TRBJ2-7 and V is TRBV7-8; 16 bases match TRBD2. Unmatched junction bases numbered 2, after V lost 5 bases and J lost 4 bases. CDR1 and CDR2 from the germline V gene are SGHVS and FQNEAQ. The CDR3 length is 15 residues.

The rearrangement joins TRBV5-1 to TRBJ2-7, with TRBD1 identical over 10 bases. The CDR3 sequence is 16 residues long. Germline V gene lookup returns CDR1 SGHRS and CDR2 YFSETQ. Trimming removed 0 bases from V and 8 bases from J; junction bases left unmatched: 11. The CDR3 nucleotides are TGCGCCAGCAGCTTGGAATCTCCGGGACAGGGGTCTCAGCAGTACTTC. Translation: CASSLESPGQGSQQYF.

A few counts support this clone. The chain carries TRBV4-3 and TRBJ1-2; D gene uncertain. This CDR3 has 15 amino acids. Germline CDR1 reads LGHNA; CDR2 reads YSLEER. Trimming removed 0 bases at V and 5 bases at J, with 13 bases between. CDR3 DNA sequence: TGCGCCAGCAGCCAAGATCGGGTTACGGTTTATGGCTACACCTTC. Translated, it gives CASSQDRVTVYGYTF.

The table lists this clone with a count of one. The rearrangement links TRBV18 to TRBJ2-5; D is unresolved. Trimming shortened V by 6 bases and J by 5 bases, and 10 bases separated the two germline ends. Looked up from germline, CDR1 is KGHSH and CDR2 is LQKENI. The CDR3 loop spans 12 amino acids. CDR3 region: CASSPPRETQYF. DNA for the CDR3: TGTGCCAGCTCCCCGCCCCGGGAGACCCAGTACTTC.

This clone has more than one count but fewer than ten. V and J are TRBV11-3 and TRBJ2-5; D may be TRBD1 (5 bases). The CDR3 has 14 amino acids. Trimming pared 4 bases from V and 5 bases from J, leaving 14 bases between. Germline V gene data show CDR1 as SGHNT and CDR2 as YENEEA. The CDR3 region has the DNA TGTGCCAGCAGCTCGTTCCAGGGTGGTGAGACCCAGTACTTC. It is translated as CASSSFQGGETQYF.

The rearrangement joins TRBV11-2 to TRBJ2-5, with D possibly being TRBD2 (6 bases). Germline values: CDR1 SGHAT, CDR2 FQNNGV. With 6 bases removed from V and 5 bases from J, the gap between germline ends came to 22 bases. The CDR3 is made up of 16 amino acids. The CDR3 region is CASRDIRGREDETQYF. The CDR3 nucleotides read TGTGCCAGCAGGGATATAAGGGGCAGGGAGGATGAGACCCAGTACTTC.

V and J are TRBV19 and TRBJ2-3; 8 bases are a match to TRBD1. V gave up 3 bases and J gave up 4 bases; unmatched junction bases: 9. Germline values: CDR1 LNHDA, CDR2 SQIVND (reference sequence). This CDR3 comprises 16 residues. DNA of the CDR3: TGTGCCAGTAGTATCGACGGGACAGGCGGACCAGATACGCAGTATTTT. It codes for CASSIDGTGGPDTQYF.

This clone was observed a handful of times. The chain combines TRBV7-9 with TRBJ2-2; 8 nucleotides line up with TRBD2. V dropped 5 bases and J dropped 3; count of bases not matched to a gene: 5. Per germline, CDR1 SEHNR and CDR2 FQNEAQ (reference sequence). The CDR3 consists of 15 residues. The CDR3 DNA is TGTGCCAGCAGCCTACTGGGACTAGACACCGGGGAGCTGTTTTTT. Its translation is CASSLLGLDTGELFF.

The V gene is TRBV10-3, the J gene TRBJ2-7; 7 bases agree with TRBD2. Germline lookup yields CDR1 ENHRY and CDR2 SYGVKD. This CDR3 region has 16 residues. Trimming took 2 bases from V and 3 from J; bases not matched to a gene: 10. CDR3 nucleotides: TGTGCCATCAGTGAGGGACTAGGAGCAGATATCTACGAGCAGTACTTC. Translation gives CAISEGLGADIYEQYF.